The present T cell receptor (beta chain) was sequenced within a study of blood T cell repertoires in COVID-19. Seattle cases were enrolled at active infection and followed longitudinally. Losses at the gene ends were 4 bases for V and 7 bases for J; bases not matched to a gene: 6. The CDR3 is 14 residues long. Germline CDR1 SGDLS, CDR2 YYNGEE. Assay used: immunoSEQ multiplex PCR; TCRdb lists only in-frame clones, some missing. The table records tens of thousands of clones, approximately 77% of them present only once. This chain joins TRBV9 and TRBJ2-2, with 8 positions matching TRBD2. What was sequenced was peripheral blood. The clonotype originates from a man between 70 and 80 years old with COVID-19, enrolled during active disease. DNA of the CDR3: TGTGCCAGCAGCCTCGGGAGGGCCTTCGGGGAGCTGTTTTTT. Its protein product is CASSLGRAFGELFF.